Listed below are T cell receptor beta chains from one sample, sequenced in a study of cytomegalovirus exposure and HLA in healthy donors. Profiled with immunoSEQ multiplex PCR; TCRdb holds only in-frame clones, not every one. The profile shows 170,000 or so clones, around 80% of them singletons. Input material: PBMCs. Receptors were obtained from a man aged 45-65 years in good health and CMV-seropositive. CDR3s include the opening cysteine and the closing phenylalanine or tryptophan. The D gene is left open where the match is weak. Rows give clone size only sometimes, using once, few, many, or a class for an expanded clone.

abundance: .; d_gene: TRBD1; v_gene: TRBV6-1; j_gene: TRBJ1-2; CDR3nt: TGTGCCATATTGACAGGGGTTGGCTACACCTTC; CDR3aa: CAILTGVGYTF
abundance: .; d_gene: .; v_gene: TRBV4-1; j_gene: TRBJ2-5; CDR3nt: TGCGCCAGCAGCCAAGAGGGGGCAGCCCAAGAGACCCAGTACTTC; CDR3aa: CASSQEGAAQETQYF
abundance: once; d_gene: .; v_gene: TRBV10-2; j_gene: TRBJ2-3; CDR3nt: TGCGCCAGCCTCCAACCATTCGCCGGTACCCCAGATACGCAGTATTTT; CDR3aa: CASLQPFAGTPDTQYF
abundance: .; d_gene: TRBD2; v_gene: TRBV18; j_gene: TRBJ2-2; CDR3nt: TGTGCCAGCTCACCACGTCTAGCGGGCGGGACCGGGGAGCTGTTTTTT; CDR3aa: CASSPRLAGGTGELFF
abundance: few; d_gene: TRBD2; v_gene: TRBV27; j_gene: TRBJ2-1; CDR3nt: TGTGCCAGCAGCGGGACTAGCGGGGGCGCGAGCTCCTACAATGAGCAGTTCTTC; CDR3aa: CASSGTSGGASSYNEQFF
abundance: .; d_gene: .; v_gene: TRBV18; j_gene: TRBJ1-4; CDR3nt: TGTGCCAGCTCACCACCGGGGAGTGGGAATGAAAAACTGTTTTTT; CDR3aa: CASSPPGSGNEKLFF
abundance: .; d_gene: .; v_gene: TRBV7-3; j_gene: TRBJ2-1; CDR3nt: TGTGCCAGCAGCGCTGCAGGGTCCCCGTACAATGAGCAGTTCTTC; CDR3aa: CASSAAGSPYNEQFF
abundance: .; d_gene: .; v_gene: TRBV2; j_gene: TRBJ1-5; CDR3nt: TGTGCCAGCAGTGAACCAGGAGGGGTTAGCAATCAGCCCCAGCATTTT; CDR3aa: CASSEPGGVSNQPQHF
abundance: .; d_gene: .; v_gene: TRBV5-1; j_gene: TRBJ2-5; CDR3nt: TGCGCCAGCAGCCAACGGGAGACCCAGTACTTC; CDR3aa: CASSQRETQYF
abundance: few; d_gene: .; v_gene: TRBV2; j_gene: TRBJ2-7; CDR3nt: TGTGCCAGCAGTGAACAATCCTACGAGCAGTACTTC; CDR3aa: CASSEQSYEQYF
abundance: once; d_gene: TRBD1; v_gene: TRBV5-6; j_gene: TRBJ1-5; CDR3nt: TGTGCCAGCAGCTTGCGGAGGACAGGGGGCGGTCAGCCCCAGCATTTT; CDR3aa: CASSLRRTGGGQPQHF
abundance: few; d_gene: .; v_gene: TRBV11-1; j_gene: TRBJ2-6; CDR3nt: TGTGCCAGCAGGGGGCTCGGTGGGGCCAACGTCCTGACTTTC; CDR3aa: CASRGLGGANVLTF
abundance: .; d_gene: .; v_gene: TRBV6-5; j_gene: TRBJ1-1; CDR3nt: TGTGCCAGCAGTTACGGAGGGGAGGGCACTGAAGCTTTCTTT; CDR3aa: CASSYGGEGTEAFF
abundance: .; d_gene: TRBD1; v_gene: TRBV5-5; j_gene: TRBJ1-3; CDR3nt: TGTGCCAGCAGCTTGGTAGAGGGGGCCTACTCTGGAAACACCATATATTTT; CDR3aa: CASSLVEGAYSGNTIYF
abundance: few; d_gene: .; v_gene: TRBV5-6; j_gene: TRBJ1-2; CDR3nt: TGTGCCAGCAGCTTAGTAGGGGGAGACTATGGCTACACCTTC; CDR3aa: CASSLVGGDYGYTF
abundance: .; d_gene: TRBD1; v_gene: TRBV14; j_gene: TRBJ1-2; CDR3nt: TGTGCCAGCAGCCAGACGGGACAGGGGGTTCGTGGCTACACCTTC; CDR3aa: CASSQTGQGVRGYTF
abundance: .; d_gene: .; v_gene: TRBV14; j_gene: TRBJ1-1; CDR3nt: TGTGCCAGCAGCCAAAGGGGGAGGAACACTGAAGCTTTCTTT; CDR3aa: CASSQRGRNTEAFF
abundance: few; d_gene: TRBD2; v_gene: TRBV19; j_gene: TRBJ2-2; CDR3nt: TGTGCCAGTAAACTCGGGACTAGCGGAACCGGGGAGCTGTTTTTT; CDR3aa: CASKLGTSGTGELFF
abundance: .; d_gene: TRBD1; v_gene: TRBV2; j_gene: TRBJ1-5; CDR3nt: TGTGCCAGCAGGCTTACAGGGGGCTATCAGCCCCAGCATTTT; CDR3aa: CASRLTGGYQPQHF
abundance: .; d_gene: .; v_gene: TRBV7-3; j_gene: TRBJ2-3; CDR3nt: TGTGCCAGCAGCTTAGGCGGGACAGATACGCAGTATTTT; CDR3aa: CASSLGGTDTQYF
abundance: once; d_gene: .; v_gene: TRBV6-1; j_gene: TRBJ2-4; CDR3nt: TGTGCCAGCAGTGATACGCTCCTAGTATACTTC; CDR3aa: CASSDTLLVYF
abundance: .; d_gene: TRBD1; v_gene: TRBV5-5; j_gene: TRBJ2-7; CDR3nt: TGTGCCAGCAGCTTGCCGGGACAGGGAGGGTACGAGCAGTACTTC; CDR3aa: CASSLPGQGGYEQYF
abundance: .; d_gene: TRBD2; v_gene: TRBV6-1; j_gene: TRBJ2-1; CDR3nt: TGTGCCAGCAGCCCTAGCGGGAGCCCCAATGAGCAGTTCTTC; CDR3aa: CASSPSGSPNEQFF
abundance: .; d_gene: TRBD1; v_gene: TRBV27; j_gene: TRBJ1-2; CDR3nt: TGTGCCAGCAGTTTGACAGGGAACTATGGCTACACCTTC; CDR3aa: CASSLTGNYGYTF
abundance: .; d_gene: TRBD1; v_gene: TRBV6-5; j_gene: TRBJ1-3; CDR3nt: TGTGCCAGCAGTTACCAAGGGGGCTCAGGAAACACCATATATTTT; CDR3aa: CASSYQGGSGNTIYF
abundance: .; d_gene: TRBD2; v_gene: TRBV6-5; j_gene: TRBJ2-1; CDR3nt: TGTGCCAGCAGCCATTTTAGCGGGAGTATTGAGCAGTTCTTC; CDR3aa: CASSHFSGSIEQFF
abundance: .; d_gene: TRBD1; v_gene: TRBV6-5; j_gene: TRBJ1-1; CDR3nt: TGTGCCAGCAGTTACGACAGGGTGGCGAACACTGAAGCTTTCTTT; CDR3aa: CASSYDRVANTEAFF
abundance: .; d_gene: .; v_gene: TRBV29-1; j_gene: TRBJ1-2; CDR3nt: TGCAGCGTTGAAGGTTGGGGCAGAAGGTATGGCTACACCTTC; CDR3aa: CSVEGWGRRYGYTF
abundance: .; d_gene: TRBD1; v_gene: TRBV10-1; j_gene: TRBJ1-5; CDR3nt: TGCTCAACAGGGGGAGATCAGCCCCAGCATTTT; CDR3aa: CSTGGDQPQHF
abundance: .; d_gene: TRBD2; v_gene: TRBV13; j_gene: TRBJ2-1; CDR3nt: TGTGCCAGCAGCTTAGTAGCGGGGTTTGCCTACAATGAGCAGTTCTTC; CDR3aa: CASSLVAGFAYNEQFF
abundance: .; d_gene: .; v_gene: TRBV29-1; j_gene: TRBJ1-2; CDR3nt: TGCAGCGTTGAAGATAAAGGAGGGGTTGATGGCTACACCTTC; CDR3aa: CSVEDKGGVDGYTF
abundance: .; d_gene: .; v_gene: TRBV5-1; j_gene: TRBJ1-2; CDR3nt: TGCGCCAGCAGCTTGGACGAGAGAAACTATGGCTACACCTTC; CDR3aa: CASSLDERNYGYTF
abundance: .; d_gene: TRBD1; v_gene: TRBV5-8; j_gene: TRBJ1-1; CDR3nt: TGTGCCGGCAGACGGGCCAGGGGGGAGAATACTGAAGCTTTCTTT; CDR3aa: CAGRRARGENTEAFF
abundance: few; d_gene: TRBD2; v_gene: TRBV15; j_gene: TRBJ2-1; CDR3nt: TGTGCCACCAGCAGGGAGGGACTAGTCAATAATGAGCAGTTCTTC; CDR3aa: CATSREGLVNNEQFF
abundance: .; d_gene: .; v_gene: TRBV6-1; j_gene: TRBJ1-1; CDR3nt: TGTGCCACCTATAATGGGAGGGAGGAAGCTTTCTTT; CDR3aa: CATYNGREEAFF
abundance: .; d_gene: .; v_gene: TRBV7-2; j_gene: TRBJ1-1; CDR3nt: TGTGCCAGCAGCCTCTCCGGGGGGAACACTGAAGCTTTCTTT; CDR3aa: CASSLSGGNTEAFF
abundance: .; d_gene: .; v_gene: TRBV4-2; j_gene: TRBJ2-3; CDR3nt: TGTGCCAGCAGCCAAGGAGGGGGTGCCGGCACAGATACGCAGTATTTT; CDR3aa: CASSQGGGAGTDTQYF